The 24 T cell receptor beta chains in this list originate from one sample, sequenced in a study of T cell responses to AZD1222 COVID-19 vaccine. Clones were read by immunoSEQ multiplex PCR, and TCRdb kept only the in-frame ones, dropping some. The top ten hold around 1.5% of the sample, which has 200,000 to 250,000 clones, approximately 94% seen once. The material sequenced was peripheral blood, taken 28 days after the second dose of the MenACWY control vaccine. The receptors were gathered from an adult who received the MenACWY meningococcal vaccine as a control.

The rearrangement links TRBV19 to TRBJ1-2, with D possibly matching TRBD1 (6 bases). The germline V gene has CDR1 LNHDA and CDR2 SQIVND (reference sequence). The V end lost 5 bases, the J end lost 6 bases, and 13 bases lay between the germline ends. There are 13 residues in the CDR3. This CDR3 reads CASSRGRVDGYTF. The CDR3 nucleotides are TGTGCCAGTAGTCGGGGGCGCGTCGATGGCTACACCTTC.

Comments on this clone: The sample has other DNA sequences that encode this CDR3 too. The gene calls are TRBV7-3 and TRBJ2-1; the D call may be TRBD1 or TRBD2 (6 bases each). This CDR3 is built from 12 residues. CDR1 is SGHTA and CDR2 is FQGTGA in the germline V gene. V was cut by 3 bases and J by 8 bases, with 8 bases left in between. The DNA of the CDR3 is TGTGCCAGCAGCTTCGGGGGCGATGAGCAGTTCTTC. As protein: CASSFGGDEQFF.

A word on this clone: Other nucleotide sequences in the sample specify the same CDR3. V gene TRBV7-9 combines with J gene TRBJ2-7, with D hard to call. Germline CDR1 SEHNR, CDR2 FQNEAQ (reference sequence). This CDR3 comprises 11 residues. Trimming pared 1 base from V and 4 bases from J, leaving 2 bases between. This CDR3 is CASSLDYEQYF. The DNA for the CDR3 is TGTGCCAGCAGCTTAGATTACGAGCAGTACTTC.

The chain has TRBV27 and TRBJ2-5, with 11 positions matching TRBD2. Germline V gene lookup returns CDR1 MNHEY and CDR2 SMNVEV (reference sequence). V dropped 6 bases and J dropped 4; count of bases not matched to a gene: 7. The CDR3 consists of 15 residues. CDR3 residues: CASRMGLAAGETQYF. CDR3 DNA: TGTGCCAGCAGGATGGGACTAGCGGCGGGAGAGACCCAGTACTTC.

This chain joins TRBV5-1 and TRBJ1-5, with 7 bases identical to TRBD1. Per the germline V gene, CDR1 is SGHRS and CDR2 is YFSETQ. The CDR3 runs 16 residues. Germline trimming cut 0 bases from V and 0 bases from J; bases unmatched to any gene: 3. The CDR3 sequence is CASSLGDRDSNQPQHF. The CDR3 DNA sequence: TGCGCCAGCAGCTTGGGAGACAGGGATAGCAATCAGCCCCAGCATTTT.

The CDR3 DNA is TGCGCCAGCAGCCTTACTGACAGGGGCCACGAGCAGTACTTC. Translating it yields CASSLTDRGHEQYF. The chain links TRBV5-1 to TRBJ2-7, with 8 bases matching TRBD1. This CDR3 contains 14 residues. Germline V gene sequence: CDR1 SGHRS, CDR2 YFSETQ. Germline trimming cut 4 bases from V and 5 bases from J; bases unmatched to any gene: 8.

V gene TRBV4-3 combines with J gene TRBJ1-2; TRBD1 agrees at 9 bases. This CDR3 comprises 14 residues. Trimming took 6 bases from V and 2 from J; bases not matched to a gene: 4. Germline CDR1 and CDR2: LGHNA and YSLEER. CDR3 sequence: CASSRGQGNYGYTF. The CDR3 nucleotides read TGCGCCAGCAGTCGCGGACAGGGGAACTATGGCTACACCTTC.

The rearrangement links TRBV19 to TRBJ1-3; D uncertain. Germline V gene data show CDR1 as LNHDA and CDR2 as SQIVND (reference sequence). The CDR3 spans 15 residues. V shed 4 bases and J shed 0 bases, with 10 bases lying between them. CDR3 sequence reads: CASSTPRTSGNTIYF. Here the CDR3 DNA reads TGTGCCAGTAGTACCCCCCGAACCTCTGGAAACACCATATATTTT. The full variable domain, completed using reference TRBV19 and TRBJ1-3, is DGGITQSPKYLFRKEGQNVTLSCEQNLNHDAMYWYRQDPGQGLRLIYYSQIVNDFQKGDIAEGYSVSREKKESFPLTVTSAQKNPTAFYLCASSTPRTSGNTIYFGEGSWLTVV.

The rearrangement joins TRBV6-1 to TRBJ1-4; no firm D call. V lost 1 base to trimming and J lost 4 bases, with 7 bases between them. CDR3 length equals 14 residues. CDR1 MNHNS and CDR2 SASEGT come from the germline V gene. The CDR3 DNA follows: TGTGCCAGCAGTGAAGTAGGTAGTAATGAAAAACTGTTTTTT. It encodes CASSEVGSNEKLFF.

This rearrangement joins TRBV30 to TRBJ2-7; the D gene could be TRBD1 or TRBD2 (5 bases each). V lost 0 bases and J lost 4, with 10 bases in between. Germline CDR1 GTSNPN, CDR2 SVGIG (reference sequence). The CDR3 loop spans 13 amino acids. CDR3 loop: CAWSVGGDYEQYF. CDR3 coding DNA: TGTGCCTGGAGTGTTGGGGGAGATTACGAGCAGTACTTC.

The chain carries TRBV6-5 and TRBJ2-5; D is undetermined. CDR1 is MNHEY and CDR2 is SVGAGI in the germline V gene. The CDR3 runs to 15 residues. Trimming left V 7 bases short and J 5 bases short, with 20 bases between. This chain's CDR3 is CASKTPNAVSETQYF. The CDR3 DNA is TGTGCCAGCAAAACCCCCAACGCGGTTTCTGAGACCCAGTACTTC.

The chain has TRBV12-5 and TRBJ2-3; D call uncertain. V was clipped by 7 bases and J by 4 bases, with 9 bases between them. The CDR3 sequence is 12 residues long. CDR1 and CDR2 (germline): LGHNT, FRNRAP. The CDR3 coding sequence is TGTGCTAGTGCCAACAGACCAGATACGCAGTATTTT. Translating it yields CASANRPDTQYF.

For the CDR3, the DNA is TGCGCCAGCAGCCAAGGAAGAGACGGACCCTACTATGGCTACACCTTC. It specifies CASSQGRDGPYYGYTF. The genes are TRBV4-1 and TRBJ1-2, with D uncertain. The V and J ends lost 1 base and 3 bases respectively, with 15 bases between them. The CDR3 loop spans 16 amino acids. Per the germline V gene, CDR1 is MGHRA and CDR2 is YSYEKL.

The chain has TRBV5-1 and TRBJ2-1; tentative D call: TRBD2 (5 bases). This CDR3 spans 15 amino acids. V dropped 7 bases and J dropped 1 base, with 15 bases sitting between them. Germline loops: CDR1 SGHRS, CDR2 YFSETQ. The CDR3 protein is CASSPEGGSYNEQFF. The CDR3 nucleotides are TGCGCCAGCTCCCCCGAGGGTGGTTCCTACAATGAGCAGTTCTTC.

The rearrangement uses TRBV9 and TRBJ2-2; D ambiguous. CDR3 length: 15 amino acids. The V gene lost 0 bases and the J gene lost 0 bases, with 6 bases spanning the gap. In germline, CDR1 is SGDLS, CDR2 YYNGEE. The CDR3 DNA reads TGTGCCAGCAGCGTAGTGCCTACGAACACCGGGGAGCTGTTTTTT. The encoded protein is CASSVVPTNTGELFF. The full variable domain, with the rest looked up from reference TRBV9 and TRBJ2-2, is DSGVTQTPKHLITATGQRVTLRCSPRSGDLSVYWYQQSLDQGLQFLIQYYNGEERAKGNILERFSAQQFPDLHSELNLSSLELGDSALYFCASSVVPTNTGELFFGEGSRLTVL.

The chain's CDR3 is CASSKTGTTEAFF. CDR3 bases: TGTGCCAGCAGTAAGACAGGGACCACTGAAGCTTTCTTT. This chain links TRBV14 with TRBJ1-1, with 7 bases lining up with TRBD1. Germline CDR1 SGHDN, CDR2 FVKESK. V trimming: 6 bases; J trimming: 4 bases; junction bases outside the gene matches: 5. The CDR3 totals 13 residues.

In DNA, the CDR3 is TGCAGCGTTGATGGCCAGGAGCCCGAAGCTTTCTTT. Its protein is CSVDGQEPEAFF. The rearrangement uses TRBV29-1 and TRBJ1-1; D gene uncertain. V was trimmed by 3 bases and J by 8 bases, leaving 13 bases between them. This CDR3 has 12 amino acids. Germline CDR1 is SQVTM and CDR2 is ANQGSEA. Combining the CDR3 with reference TRBV29-1 and TRBJ1-1 gives the whole variable domain SAVISQKPSRDICQRGTSLTIQCQVDSQVTMMFWYRQQPGQSLTLIATANQGSEATYESGFVIDKFPISRPNLTFSTLTVSNMSPEDSSIYLCSVDGQEPEAFFGQGTRLTVV.

The V call is TRBV10-3, the J call TRBJ2-7, with TRBD1 matching 11 bases. V lost 6 bases and J lost 3; bases outside the gene matches: 7. This CDR3 is 15 amino acids long. Germline values: CDR1 ENHRY, CDR2 SYGVKD. CDR3 sequence reads: CAIRDGTGGNYEQYF. DNA for the CDR3: TGTGCCATCAGAGACGGGACAGGGGGTAACTACGAGCAGTACTTC.

The V gene is TRBV10-3, the J gene TRBJ1-5, with TRBD1 as a possible D gene (5 bases). Germline V gene data show CDR1 as ENHRY and CDR2 as SYGVKD. This CDR3 region has 13 residues. V was trimmed by 5 bases and J by 7 bases, leaving 12 bases between them. The CDR3 protein is CAISPGGEQPQHF. The CDR3 bases are TGTGCCATCAGTCCCGGGGGGGAACAGCCCCAGCATTTT.

This sequence joins TRBV5-1 and TRBJ2-3; 12 bases are shared with TRBD2. The CDR3 runs 15 residues. With V trimmed by 8 bases and J by 1 base, 5 bases remained unmatched. Germline CDR1 reads SGHRS; CDR2 reads YFSETQ. The DNA of the CDR3 is TGCGCCAGTGCTAGCGGGGGGGCCGGCACAGATACGCAGTATTTT. It specifies CASASGGAGTDTQYF.

The chain is built from TRBV28 and TRBJ2-7; 7 nucleotides agree with TRBD1. Germline-derived CDR1 and CDR2 are MDHEN and SYDVKM. CDR3 size: 14 residues. After removal of 5 bases from V and 1 base from J, the junction contained 5 bases not matched to a gene. The CDR3 DNA follows: TGTGCCAGCAGTGACCGGGACAGTTCCTACGAGCAGTACTTC. This sequence encodes CASSDRDSSYEQYF.

Here the CDR3 DNA reads TGTGCCAGCAGCCAAGGCATTGAAGCTTTCTTT. Translation gives CASSQGIEAFF. The rearrangement uses TRBV3-1 (or the pseudogene TRBV3-2) and TRBJ1-1; D gene unclear. The V end lost 1 base, the J end lost 7 bases, and 4 bases lay between the germline ends. Germline CDR1 and CDR2: LGHDT and YNNKEL (reference sequence). CDR3 length: 11 amino acids.

The gene calls are TRBV27 and TRBJ2-2, with 10 positions matching TRBD2. Looked up from germline, CDR1 is MNHEY and CDR2 is SMNVEV (reference sequence). The CDR3 has 16 residues. V gave up 7 bases and J gave up 1 base; unmatched junction bases: 6. The CDR3 bases are TGTGCCAGCACCATTCTAGCGGGAGAGAACACCGGGGAGCTGTTTTTT. This codes for CASTILAGENTGELFF.

Details on this clone: This may arise from a read error, as a much more abundant clone is one base away. The same CDR3 is also encoded by other DNA sequences in this sample. V is TRBV6-1 and J is TRBJ1-1; no clear D gene. The CDR3 runs 15 residues. Looked up from germline, CDR1 is MNHNS and CDR2 is SASEGT. This CDR3 is CASSEAPVGNTEAFF. The CDR3 DNA reads TGTGCCAGTAGTGAAGCGCCGGTGGGGAACACTGAAGCTTTCTTT.